These T cell receptor beta chains were read from a single sample in a study of blood T cell repertoires in COVID-19. Repertoires were generated with immunoSEQ multiplex PCR, while TCRdb's copy carries only in-frame clones and drops some. The sample consists of over 40,000 clones, approximately 84% of them appearing once. Sequences were obtained from peripheral blood. The receptors come from a human donor in a cohort sampled during active COVID-19. The CDR3 runs from the conserved cysteine through the conserved F or W. D genes are given only for firm matches. Size tells how often a clone was seen (once, few, many) or the class of an expanded clone, and some rows leave it out.

clone_size: -; v_call: TRBV5-1; j_call: TRBJ2-5; d_call: TRBD2; cdr3_nt: TGCGCCAGCAGCCCCCGACTAGCGCTCGAGACCCAGTACTTC; cdr3_aa: CASSPRLALETQYF
clone_size: -; v_call: TRBV20-1; j_call: TRBJ2-4; d_call: -; cdr3_nt: TGCAGTGCTAGTCTGGGGCTAGCCAAAAACATTCAGTACTTC; cdr3_aa: CSASLGLAKNIQYF
clone_size: -; v_call: TRBV12-5; j_call: TRBJ2-3; d_call: -; cdr3_nt: TGTGCTAGTGGTTTGACACTAAAGTGGGATACGCAGTATTTT; cdr3_aa: CASGLTLKWDTQYF
clone_size: -; v_call: TRBV2; j_call: TRBJ1-6; d_call: -; cdr3_nt: TGTGCCAGCAGATTGAGGCGAATAGGGGATTCACCCCTCCACTTT; cdr3_aa: CASRLRRIGDSPLHF
clone_size: once; v_call: TRBV27; j_call: TRBJ2-7; d_call: -; cdr3_nt: TGTGCCAGCAGTCTCATGGGCAACTCCTACGAGCAGTACTTC; cdr3_aa: CASSLMGNSYEQYF
clone_size: -; v_call: TRBV6-5; j_call: TRBJ1-1; d_call: -; cdr3_nt: TGTGCCAGCGTGGGGAGAGGAGGCTTGAACACTGAAGCTTTCTTT; cdr3_aa: CASVGRGGLNTEAFF
clone_size: -; v_call: TRBV18; j_call: TRBJ1-5; d_call: -; cdr3_nt: TGTGCCAGCTCACCATCAAACGACAGACGCAATCAGCCCCAGCATTTT; cdr3_aa: CASSPSNDRRNQPQHF
clone_size: -; v_call: TRBV3-1/TRBV3-2; j_call: TRBJ2-1; d_call: -; cdr3_nt: TGTGCCAGCAGCCGAATAGTAAACAATGAGCAGTTCTTC; cdr3_aa: CASSRIVNNEQFF
clone_size: -; v_call: TRBV29-1; j_call: TRBJ2-7; d_call: TRBD2; cdr3_nt: TGCAGCGTTGGTAGCGGGGGATACGAGCAGTACTTC; cdr3_aa: CSVGSGGYEQYF
clone_size: -; v_call: TRBV5-4; j_call: TRBJ2-5; d_call: TRBD2; cdr3_nt: TGTGCCAGCAGCCCAGGGACTAGCGGGTGGGAAGAGACCCAGTACTTC; cdr3_aa: CASSPGTSGWEETQYF
clone_size: few; v_call: TRBV4-1; j_call: TRBJ1-5; d_call: -; cdr3_nt: TGCGCCAGCAGCCAAGATAAGCTGGACACCGTTGGGAATCAGCCCCAGCATTTT; cdr3_aa: CASSQDKLDTVGNQPQHF
clone_size: -; v_call: TRBV19; j_call: TRBJ2-6; d_call: TRBD1; cdr3_nt: TGTGCCAGTACCGCTAACCAGGGGGCTCGTTGGGCTGGGGCCAACGTCCTGACTTTC; cdr3_aa: CASTANQGARWAGANVLTF
clone_size: few; v_call: TRBV7-9; j_call: TRBJ2-7; d_call: -; cdr3_nt: TGTGCCAGCAGCCCTGCAGCGGGACACCGAAACTACGAGCAGTACTTC; cdr3_aa: CASSPAAGHRNYEQYF
clone_size: -; v_call: TRBV5-6; j_call: TRBJ2-5; d_call: -; cdr3_nt: TGTGCCAGCAGCTTGGCCGACTCACAGGAAGAGACCCAGTACTTC; cdr3_aa: CASSLADSQEETQYF
clone_size: -; v_call: TRBV19; j_call: TRBJ1-1; d_call: -; cdr3_nt: TGTGCCAGTAGTCCCCCAGGCAGAACCTTGAACACTGAAGCTTTCTTT; cdr3_aa: CASSPPGRTLNTEAFF
clone_size: -; v_call: TRBV11-3; j_call: TRBJ1-1; d_call: TRBD1; cdr3_nt: TGTGCCAGCAGCCCCCCCGGGACAGCTAAAACTTTCTTT; cdr3_aa: CASSPPGTAKTFF
clone_size: -; v_call: TRBV13; j_call: TRBJ1-3; d_call: TRBD1; cdr3_nt: TGTGCCAGCAGCTTCGCCGGGACAGGGTCAAACACCATATATTTT; cdr3_aa: CASSFAGTGSNTIYF
clone_size: -; v_call: TRBV6-6; j_call: TRBJ2-3; d_call: TRBD2; cdr3_nt: TGTGCCAGCAGACGAGGACTAGCGGGAGGCCCTTTAGCAGATACGCAGTATTTT; cdr3_aa: CASRRGLAGGPLADTQYF
clone_size: -; v_call: TRBV5-5; j_call: TRBJ2-6; d_call: -; cdr3_nt: TGTGCCAGCAGCTCCCTAGCGCAGTCTGGGGCCAACGTCCTGACTTTC; cdr3_aa: CASSSLAQSGANVLTF
clone_size: -; v_call: TRBV7-9; j_call: TRBJ2-3; d_call: -; cdr3_nt: TGTGCCAGCATCAACGTAGATACGCAGTATTTT; cdr3_aa: CASINVDTQYF
clone_size: -; v_call: TRBV18; j_call: TRBJ1-3; d_call: -; cdr3_nt: TGTGCCAGCTCATCGGACAGCACCAGAAACACCATATATTTT; cdr3_aa: CASSSDSTRNTIYF
clone_size: -; v_call: TRBV28; j_call: TRBJ2-7; d_call: TRBD1; cdr3_nt: TGTGCCAGCAGCACCTACTACCGGGACAGGATAACTTGGGTTTACTTC; cdr3_aa: CASSTYYRDRITWVYF
clone_size: -; v_call: TRBV5-1; j_call: TRBJ1-2; d_call: TRBD1; cdr3_nt: TGCGCCAGCAGCTTCGGGGGACAGTCTGACTATGGCTACACCTTC; cdr3_aa: CASSFGGQSDYGYTF
clone_size: -; v_call: TRBV11-2; j_call: TRBJ2-2; d_call: TRBD1; cdr3_nt: TGTGCCAGCAGCTTAGACGGCAGGGGGTCCACCGGGGAGCTGTTTTTT; cdr3_aa: CASSLDGRGSTGELFF
clone_size: -; v_call: TRBV7-2; j_call: TRBJ2-3; d_call: -; cdr3_nt: TGTGCCAGCAGAGTGGGGTTCCAGGGAGATACGCAGTATTTT; cdr3_aa: CASRVGFQGDTQYF
clone_size: -; v_call: TRBV5-1; j_call: TRBJ2-7; d_call: -; cdr3_nt: TGCGCCAGCAGCTTGGCCGTGGACAGTCTCTCCTACGAGCAGTACTTC; cdr3_aa: CASSLAVDSLSYEQYF
clone_size: -; v_call: TRBV5-7; j_call: TRBJ2-7; d_call: -; cdr3_nt: TGTGCCAGCAGCTTGGAGAAGTTACAGTGGCCCTACGAGCAGTACTTC; cdr3_aa: CASSLEKLQWPYEQYF
clone_size: -; v_call: TRBV10-3; j_call: TRBJ1-1; d_call: -; cdr3_nt: TGTGCCATCAGAGGACAGCCTTCGAACACTGAAGCTTTCTTT; cdr3_aa: CAIRGQPSNTEAFF
clone_size: -; v_call: TRBV3-1/TRBV3-2; j_call: TRBJ2-7; d_call: TRBD2; cdr3_nt: TGTGCCAGCAGCGTAGCGGGTACCTCCTACGAGCAGTACTTC; cdr3_aa: CASSVAGTSYEQYF
clone_size: -; v_call: TRBV12-5; j_call: TRBJ2-1; d_call: TRBD2; cdr3_nt: TGTGCTAGTGGCCCTAGCGGGGGTGATGAGCAGTTCTTC; cdr3_aa: CASGPSGGDEQFF
clone_size: -; v_call: TRBV2; j_call: TRBJ2-3; d_call: -; cdr3_nt: TGTGCCAGCAGTGACCACCTAGTGTTAACAGATACGCAGTATTTT; cdr3_aa: CASSDHLVLTDTQYF
clone_size: -; v_call: TRBV27; j_call: TRBJ2-2; d_call: -; cdr3_nt: TGTGCCAGCAGCTACACAGCCGCGAACACCGGGGAGCTGTTTTTT; cdr3_aa: CASSYTAANTGELFF
clone_size: -; v_call: TRBV6-5; j_call: TRBJ2-6; d_call: -; cdr3_nt: TGTGCCAGCAGTTACTCTCAGGCCACTGGGGCCAACGTCCTGACTTTC; cdr3_aa: CASSYSQATGANVLTF
clone_size: -; v_call: TRBV29-1; j_call: TRBJ1-3; d_call: -; cdr3_nt: TGCAGCGTTAGAGGAGGGGACCCTGGAAACACCATATATTTT; cdr3_aa: CSVRGGDPGNTIYF
clone_size: -; v_call: TRBV12-5; j_call: TRBJ2-1; d_call: TRBD2; cdr3_nt: TGTGCTAGTGGTTTGGGGCCTAGCGGGAGCAATGAGCAGTTCTTC; cdr3_aa: CASGLGPSGSNEQFF